The 29 T cell receptor beta chains reported below all come from one sample, sequenced in a study of shared clonotypes between healthy human individuals. Produced via immunoSEQ multiplex PCR; TCRdb's table is partial and in-frame only. The sample holds 2 million to 2.5 million clones; around 90% are singletons and the top ten take 0.37%. The specimen sequenced was naive CD4+ T cells from PBMCs. As for subset: CD45RA+ positively selected. Every receptor here comes from a young man in good health. Some clones in this sample may be carry-over from other donors' samples.

Details on this clone: Other DNA sequences in the sample encode the same CDR3. The rearrangement uses TRBV5-1 and TRBJ2-2; D gene ambiguous. The CDR3 is 13 residues long. The V gene's germline CDR1 is SGHRS and CDR2 YFSETQ. V lost 0 bases, J lost 7 bases, and 7 bases lay in between. The DNA of the CDR3 is TGCGCCAGCAGCTTGGTCCCCAGCGGGGAGCTGTTTTTT. Amino acid sequence: CASSLVPSGELFF.

The J gene is TRBJ1-2, the V gene TRBV2, with 7 positions matching TRBD1. Germline loops: CDR1 SNHLY, CDR2 FYNNEI. The CDR3 runs 14 residues. J lost 7 bases, V lost 5 bases, and 10 bases had no gene match. CDR3 DNA sequence: TGTGCCAGCAGTTATACGACAGGGACAAGTGGCTACACCTTC. This gives the protein CASSYTTGTSGYTF.

This clone has only one observation. The CDR3 here is CASSMVGRQETQYF. CDR3 DNA sequence: TGTGCCAGCAGCATGGTCGGACGCCAAGAGACCCAGTACTTC. The chain uses TRBV11-2 and TRBJ2-5; D is ambiguous. Germline V CDR1 and CDR2: SGHAT, FQNNGV. The CDR3 consists of 14 residues. The V end was cut by 5 bases, the J end by 1 base, with 11 bases between. Full variable domain (remainder filled in from reference TRBV11-2 and TRBJ2-5): EAGVAQSPRYKIIEKRQSVAFWCNPISGHATLYWYQQILGQGPKLLIQFQNNGVVDDSQLPKDRFSAERLKGVDSTLKIQPAKLEDSAVYLCASSMVGRQETQYFGPGTRLLVL.

The chain uses TRBV2 and TRBJ2-1; 11 bases map to TRBD1. Trimming removed 3 bases from V and 7 bases from J; junction bases left unmatched: 8. Germline V gene lookup returns CDR1 SNHLY and CDR2 FYNNEI. The CDR3 sequence is 16 residues long. The CDR3 sequence: CASSDSSGTGGNEQFF. The DNA of the CDR3 is TGTGCCAGCAGTGATTCCTCCGGGACAGGGGGAAATGAGCAGTTCTTC.

Written as DNA, the CDR3 is TGTGCCAGCAGCTTCGGTACATCCTACGAGCAGTACTTC. Amino acids: CASSFGTSYEQYF. The rearrangement uses TRBV11-2 and TRBJ2-7; unclear D gene. The V end lost 3 bases, the J end lost 1 base, and 7 bases lay between the germline ends. Germline V gene data show CDR1 as SGHAT and CDR2 as FQNNGV. The CDR3 runs 13 residues.

The rearrangement links TRBV2 to TRBJ2-7; maybe TRBD2 (6 bases). V was pared by 1 base and J by 4 bases, with 14 bases between. This CDR3 comprises 15 residues. Germline-derived CDR1 and CDR2 are SNHLY and FYNNEI. CDR3 nucleotide sequence: TGTGCCAGCAGTGAAGAGGACGGGAGTGGGTACGAGCAGTACTTC. Translation gives CASSEEDGSGYEQYF.

This chain joins TRBV29-1 and TRBJ2-7, with 11 bases aligning to TRBD1. V lost 3 bases to trimming and J lost 5 bases; unmatched junction nucleotides: 3. The CDR3 is 13 residues long. Looked up from germline, CDR1 is SQVTM and CDR2 is ANQGSEA. The CDR3 DNA follows: TGCAGCGTTGATCGGACAGGGGGCGACGAGCAGTACTTC. Encoded protein: CSVDRTGGDEQYF.

The rearrangement links TRBV30 to TRBJ2-6; no firm D call. Trimming pared 2 bases from V and 2 bases from J, leaving 10 bases between. Germline CDR1 is GTSNPN and CDR2 is SVGIG (reference sequence). This CDR3 spans 15 amino acids. CDR3 nucleotide sequence: TGTGCCTGGAGTCCCCTTACGGCTGGGGCCAACGTCCTGACTTTC. This sequence encodes CAWSPLTAGANVLTF.

The gene calls are TRBV5-8 and TRBJ2-7, with TRBD1 matching over 9 bases. After removal of 0 bases from V and 1 base from J, the junction contained 8 bases not matched to a gene. CDR1 is SGHTS and CDR2 is YDEGEE in the germline V gene. This CDR3 contains 17 residues. For the CDR3, the DNA is TGTGCCAGCAGCTTGGAGGCCTGGGGGACAGGGTCCTACGAGCAGTACTTC. Translating it yields CASSLEAWGTGSYEQYF.

The chain uses TRBV28 and TRBJ1-4; D remains unclear. The CDR3 has 12 residues. V was clipped by 6 bases and J by 5 bases, with 7 bases between them. From germline, CDR1 is MDHEN and CDR2 SYDVKM. The CDR3 loop is CASRQPNEKLFF. The DNA of the CDR3 is TGTGCCAGCAGACAGCCCAATGAAAAACTGTTTTTT.

The V call is TRBV2, the J call TRBJ2-1, with 16 positions matching TRBD2. V lost 4 bases and J lost 10; bases outside the gene matches: 4. Germline lookup yields CDR1 SNHLY and CDR2 FYNNEI. This CDR3 comprises 15 residues. The CDR3 DNA is TGTGCCAGCAGTGGGGGACTAGCGGGAGGGATAGAGCAGTTCTTC. Translation gives CASSGGLAGGIEQFF. Filled out from reference TRBV2 and TRBJ2-1, the complete variable domain reads EPEVTQTPSHQVTQMGQEVILRCVPISNHLYFYWYRQILGQKVEFLVSFYNNEISEKSEIFDDQFSVERPDGSNFTLKIRSTKLEDSAMYFCASSGGLAGGIEQFFGPGTRLTVL.

In this sample, this clone turned up once. V and J are TRBV7-9 and TRBJ2-7, with D perhaps TRBD1 (5 bases). Germline V gene sequence: CDR1 SEHNR, CDR2 FQNEAQ (reference sequence). The V and J ends lost 8 bases and 0 bases respectively, with 11 bases between them. This CDR3 has 13 residues. CDR3 sequence (DNA): TGTGCCAGCTCTGCAGGGCCCTCCTACGAGCAGTACTTC. Amino acids: CASSAGPSYEQYF.

The rearrangement links TRBV15 to TRBJ1-5; D gene uncertain. The V and J ends lost 4 bases and 8 bases respectively, with 9 bases between them. Germline CDR1 and CDR2: LNHNV and YYDKDF (reference sequence). CDR3 length: 12 amino acids. CDR3: CATSIDWEPQHF. CDR3 nucleotides: TGTGCCACCAGCATCGACTGGGAGCCCCAGCATTTT.

The chain couples TRBV2 to TRBJ2-3; TRBD1 agrees at 8 bases. The CDR3 length is 16 residues. Germline V gene sequence: CDR1 SNHLY, CDR2 FYNNEI. V dropped 6 bases and J dropped 1; count of bases not matched to a gene: 9. CDR3 sequence (DNA): TGTGCCAGCAGCTACTGGGCGGGACAGGGCACAGATACGCAGTATTTT. Translating it yields CASSYWAGQGTDTQYF.

The chain employs TRBV6-1 and TRBJ2-3; unclear D gene. The CDR3 is made up of 16 amino acids. Trimming left V 5 bases short and J 2 bases short, with 17 bases between. CDR1 and CDR2 from the germline V gene are MNHNS and SASEGT. CDR3 nucleotide sequence: TGTGCCAGCAGTCAAGTAGGGTTTAGGGTCACAGATACGCAGTATTTT. This translates into CASSQVGFRVTDTQYF.

This CDR3 is CAWRKDEKLFF. CDR3 DNA sequence: TGTGCCTGGAGGAAAGATGAAAAACTGTTTTTT. The chain couples TRBV30 to TRBJ1-4, with D uncertain. From germline, CDR1 is GTSNPN and CDR2 SVGIG (reference sequence). The CDR3 loop spans 11 amino acids. The ends were cut back, 3 bases at V and 6 bases at J, with 5 bases in the middle. Filled out from reference TRBV30 and TRBJ1-4, the complete variable domain reads SQTIHQWPATLVQPVGSPLSLECTVEGTSNPNLYWYRQAAGRGLQLLFYSVGIGQISSEVPQNLSASRPQDRQFILSSKKLLLSDSGFYLCAWRKDEKLFFGSGTQLSVL.

This chain connects TRBV5-4 to TRBJ2-3, with TRBD2 matching over 13 bases. Germline CDR1 and CDR2: SGHNT and YYREEE (reference sequence). This CDR3 contains 16 residues. Trimming at V came to 4 bases and at J to 0 bases, leaving 2 bases not matched to a gene. The CDR3: CASSVGLAGSTDTQYF. As DNA, the CDR3 is TGTGCCAGCAGCGTGGGACTAGCGGGGAGCACAGATACGCAGTATTTT.

V gene TRBV5-1 combines with J gene TRBJ2-5; tentative D call: TRBD2 (6 bases). This CDR3 comprises 15 residues. From germline, CDR1 is SGHRS and CDR2 YFSETQ. The V end lost 0 bases, the J end lost 3 bases, and 12 bases lay between the germline ends. The CDR3 reads CASSLEEGMEETQYF. The CDR3 coding sequence is TGCGCCAGCAGCTTGGAGGAGGGTATGGAAGAGACCCAGTACTTC.

The table lists this clone with a few counts. The J gene is TRBJ1-1, the V gene TRBV7-9; D is unresolved. V was cut by 4 bases and J by 3 bases, with 9 bases left in between. The germline gives CDR1 SEHNR, CDR2 FQNEAQ (reference sequence). CDR3 length: 13 amino acids. CDR3 coding DNA: TGTGCCAGCAGCTCCACGATAGACACTGAAGCTTTCTTT. Its protein product is CASSSTIDTEAFF.

The chain has TRBV16 and TRBJ1-5, with a weak D call TRBD1 (5 bases). CDR3 length: 16 residues. V gave up 0 bases and J gave up 6 bases, with 15 bases separating them. Germline values: CDR1 KGHSY, CDR2 FQNENV. CDR3 region: CASSQSSGASAQPQHF. The CDR3 region has the DNA TGTGCCAGCAGCCAATCGTCCGGGGCGAGCGCTCAGCCCCAGCATTTT.

The genes are TRBV19 and TRBJ2-3, with D unclear. The V and J ends lost 7 bases and 6 bases respectively, with 8 bases between them. CDR3 length: 11 residues. Germline loops: CDR1 LNHDA, CDR2 SQIVND (reference sequence). The CDR3 reads CASNERDTQYF. The CDR3 DNA is TGTGCCAGTAATGAGCGTGATACGCAGTATTTT. Drawing the rest from reference TRBV19 and TRBJ2-3, the complete variable domain is DGGITQSPKYLFRKEGQNVTLSCEQNLNHDAMYWYRQDPGQGLRLIYYSQIVNDFQKGDIAEGYSVSREKKESFPLTVTSAQKNPTAFYLCASNERDTQYFGPGTRLTVL.

The gene calls are TRBV11-3 and TRBJ1-1; 7 bases are shared with TRBD1. The V gene end was trimmed by 5 bases and the J gene end by 1 base; junction bases not matched to a gene: 4. The V gene's germline CDR1 is SGHNT and CDR2 YENEEA. This CDR3 has 14 residues. In nucleotides, the CDR3 is TGTGCCAGCAGCAAGGGACAGTCGAACACTGAAGCTTTCTTT. This gives the protein CASSKGQSNTEAFF.

The chain links TRBV7-2 to TRBJ2-5, with 7 bases matching TRBD2. Per germline, CDR1 SGHTA and CDR2 FQGNSA. The length of the CDR3 is 14 residues. V was clipped by 4 bases and J by 5 bases; unmatched bases: 7. Written as DNA, the CDR3 is TGTGCCAGCAGCTCCAATAGCGGGTACGAGACCCAGTACTTC. It encodes CASSSNSGYETQYF.

The rearrangement joins TRBV7-8 to TRBJ2-7; 9 nucleotides match TRBD1. There are 15 residues in the CDR3. Per the germline V gene, CDR1 is SGHVS and CDR2 is FQNEAQ. After removal of 2 bases from V and 3 bases from J, the junction contained 5 bases not matched to a gene. The chain's CDR3 is CASSLPGTGNYEQYF. Here the CDR3 DNA reads TGTGCCAGCAGCTTACCAGGGACAGGGAACTACGAGCAGTACTTC.

The table lists this clone with a count of one. The chain uses TRBV18 and TRBJ2-5; the D is unclear. This CDR3 spans 13 amino acids. Trimming removed 2 bases at V and 5 bases at J, with 9 bases between. Germline CDR1 KGHSH, CDR2 LQKENI. The CDR3 is CASSPSDGETQYF. In DNA, the CDR3 is TGTGCCAGCTCACCATCGGACGGGGAGACCCAGTACTTC.

This CDR3 is CASSPGTGPTDTQYF. In DNA, the CDR3 is TGCGCCAGCAGTCCCGGGACAGGTCCCACAGATACGCAGTATTTT. The rearrangement joins TRBV5-1 to TRBJ2-3; TRBD1 matches at 8 bases. The V gene end was trimmed by 5 bases and the J gene end by 2 bases; junction bases not matched to a gene: 7. Germline V gene data show CDR1 as SGHRS and CDR2 as YFSETQ. The CDR3 covers 15 residues.

The CDR3 DNA sequence: TGTGCCAGCAGCTTAGAGATGCTCCCGAACACCGGGGAGCTGTTTTTT. This gives the protein CASSLEMLPNTGELFF. This chain joins TRBV11-2 and TRBJ2-2; D gene uncertain. The germline gives CDR1 SGHAT, CDR2 FQNNGV. Trimming took off 0 bases at V and 0 bases at J, with 8 bases between the two ends. The CDR3 has 16 residues.

This clone was recorded only once. The rearrangement joins TRBV11-1 to TRBJ2-7, with a tentative D call TRBD1 (5 bases). Trimming shortened V by 7 bases and J by 7 bases, and 20 bases separated the two germline ends. The germline V gene has CDR1 SGHAT and CDR2 FQDESV (reference sequence). This CDR3 comprises 14 residues. CDR3 region: CASKVAGNVGEQYF. CDR3 nucleotide sequence: TGTGCCAGCAAGGTGGCAGGGAACGTCGGAGAGCAGTACTTC.

V is TRBV19 and J is TRBJ1-1; D not resolved. The V end was cut by 8 bases, the J end by 1 base, with 11 bases between. The germline gives CDR1 LNHDA, CDR2 SQIVND (reference sequence). CDR3 length: 13 amino acids. CDR3 in amino acids: CASLGRANTEAFF. In nucleotides, the CDR3 is TGTGCCAGTCTCGGGAGGGCGAACACTGAAGCTTTCTTT.